This T cell receptor beta chain was recorded in a study of identical twins. TCRdb called the 5' RACE reads again in MiXCR, with one record for every CDR3 protein. This table has about 700,000 distinct CDR3 sequences, roughly 8% appearing once. This clonotype was seen more than once but under ten times. No antigen is known for it. The study's findings and limits: Abundant beta clonotypes from cord blood had fewer insertions, unlike memory repertoires, which showed none.

These sequences were also reported in another study, on yellow fever vaccine responses in identical twins.

The TCR originated in a woman between 18 and 29 years old in good health. The sequenced material came from PBMCs.

CDR3 amino acids: CAIRTTGLSSYNEQFF. In DNA form, the CDR3 reads TGTGCCATCAGGACCACGGGTCTGAGCTCCTACAATGAGCAGTTCTTC. The rearrangement uses TRBV10-3 and TRBJ2-1; D is ambiguous. Deletions cut 6 bases from V and 0 bases from J, with 15 bases between. The CDR3 is 16 residues long. The germline V gene has CDR1 ENHRY and CDR2 SYGVKD.